The TCR beta chain described here comes from a study of T cell responses to AZD1222 COVID-19 vaccine. Regarding the study as a whole: Among AZD1222 vaccinees, only 5 to 7 were seropositive at baseline. Among the donors, most were white British and more were female, and clonal diversity was possibly underestimated. Samples come after the peak T cell response, not at day 14.

TCRdb's table, derived via immunoSEQ multiplex PCR, lists solely in-frame clones and lacks some. The table shows around 120,000 clones, with approximately 90% occurring only once. On this clone itself: Its antigen is unidentified.

After removal of 8 bases from V and 4 bases from J, the junction contained 3 bases not matched to a gene. Germline CDR1 is WNHNN and CDR2 is SYGVQD (reference sequence). The CDR3 runs 13 residues. Material: peripheral blood, obtained on day 0 of AZD1222 vaccination. This receptor was taken from an adult in good health. The chain combines TRBV10-1 with TRBJ2-2; TRBD2 matches 8 bases. The CDR3 reads CASGLAGTGELFF. CDR3 DNA sequence: TGCGCCAGCGGACTAGCTGGCACCGGGGAGCTGTTTTTT.